This T cell receptor beta chain was sequenced for a study of T cell responses to AZD1222 COVID-19 vaccine. Generated by immunoSEQ multiplex PCR, the TCRdb table keeps only in-frame clones and is missing some. The data contain fewer than 300,000 clones, about 92% of them singletons. As for this clone: As yet, its antigen is unknown.

This CDR3 is 14 amino acids long. Between the trimmed V and J ends, which lost 1 base and 5 bases, there was a span of 11 bases. From germline, CDR1 is KGHSH and CDR2 LQKENI. Findings and limits, study-wide: Every sample of the repertoires postdated the peak T cell response. Targeting of unmutated variant regions was reportedly seen in nearly half of spike-specific TCRs. Only five to seven AZD1222 recipients were seropositive at baseline.

Sequences were derived from peripheral blood, sampled on day 0 of AZD1222 vaccination. The source is an adult in good health. V usage is TRBV18 and J usage is TRBJ1-1; D gene ambiguous. In DNA form, the CDR3 reads TGTGCCAGCTCACCACAGGGAGACGGTACTGAAGCTTTCTTT. Amino acid sequence: CASSPQGDGTEAFF.